This passage covers 2 T cell receptor beta chains from one sample sequenced in a study of T cells after yellow fever vaccination. TCRdb itself ran the 5' RACE reads through MiXCR, one entry per CDR3 protein. This sample has about 360,000 distinct CDR3 sequences, with about 6.2% found just once. The material was PBMCs, obtained 5 days after the yellow fever booster vaccination. These receptors were collected from a man aged 30-40 years who received the YFV17D yellow fever vaccine.

This clonotype has just a few counts. The rearrangement joins TRBV7-6 to TRBJ2-5, with D unresolved. CDR1 is SGHVS and CDR2 is FNYEAQ in the germline V gene. This CDR3 spans 14 amino acids. V was trimmed by 4 bases and J by 4 bases, leaving 13 bases between them. CDR3 DNA sequence: TGTGCCAGCAGCTCCGGGCGCGCGGCAGAGACCCAGTACTTC. It is translated as CASSSGRAAETQYF.

This clonotype was recorded a few times. The chain links TRBV19 to TRBJ1-2, with D tentatively TRBD1 (5 bases). This CDR3 contains 13 residues. The ends were cut back, 8 bases at V and 8 bases at J, with 18 bases in the middle. From germline, CDR1 is LNHDA and CDR2 SQIVND (reference sequence). The CDR3 DNA reads TGTGCCAGTGGACCTGCCGGGACTTTGGGCTACACCTTC. This codes for CASGPAGTLGYTF.